This T cell receptor beta chain was recorded in a study of T-cell reconstitution after alpha-beta-depleted transplantation in children (dated by TCRdb to about 2016). With regard to the full study: Using TCR repertoire profiling, the study followed T-cell immune reconstitution in a quantitative way in children after TCRalphabeta/CD19-depleted allogeneic hematopoietic cell transplantation. Overall study outcomes, separate from this receptor: The apparently early recovery of alphabetaT-cell counts about two months after transplant reportedly depended on only several hundred rapidly expanded clones that came from non-depleted graft cells. In some patients, the high TCRbeta diversity seen at day 60 was put down to recipient T cells and intrathymic progenitors that had survived conditioning. Over the following months the frequencies of hyperexpanded clones went down, and after one year T-cell counts and TCRbeta diversity were mostly credited to newly produced T cells.

This clonotype was found a few times. No antigen is known for it. Within one base of it there is no much larger clone, and no base qualities were kept. Library preparation was by PCR. TCRdb records Illumina HiSeq 2500 as the sequencer. TCR libraries were prepared with molecular barcoding, using unique molecular identifiers to normalize TCRbeta repertoire quantification. TCRdb passed the public sequencing reads through fastp at Q25 and MiXCR, retaining productive beta sequences. Records with the same CDR3 protein are collapsed into one entry carrying the most frequent genes and DNA. For this sample there are approximately 350,000 distinct CDR3 sequences; 15% to 20% appear just once. The ten largest clones add up to about 41% of the sample. The sample's treatment or condition label, in plain terms: allogeneic hematopoietic cell transplantation with graft depleted of TCRalphabeta T cells and CD19 B cells. The children who served as transplant recipients had been given grafts of TCRalphabeta/CD19-depleted allogeneic hematopoietic cells.

CDR1 and CDR2 (DFQATT, SNEGSKA) derive from the germline V gene (reference sequence). There are 13 amino acids in the CDR3, from cysteine to phenylalanine inclusive. This entry keeps only the CDR3 DNA: 39 bases, framed from base 1. Trimming leaves V shorter by 6 bases and J shorter by 5 bases, with the junction holding 8 bases beyond the gene matches. This TCR was sampled from a male patient aged 2-15 years who had a stem cell transplant for acute lymphoblastic leukemia, so the T cells may come from the graft donor. The chain is encoded by TRBV20-1 joined to TRBJ2-5, with 8 junctional bases fitting TRBD2. The starting material was PBMCs, mostly from graft donor cells, obtained 360 days after TCRalphabeta/CD19-depleted stem cell transplant. The CDR3 amino acid sequence is: CSATWRGEETQYF. The nucleotide sequence is given as TGCAGTGCCACTTGGCGGGGGGAGGAGACCCAGTACTTC.